What follows is one T cell receptor (beta chain) and its context. This entry comes from a study of blood T cell repertoires in COVID-19. About the study: Collection of acute and convalescent COVID-19 samples took place in the United States, Italy and Spain.

Participant-reported clinical history was the basis for cohort assignment. As processed by the authors: Amplified reference gene primers provided the basis for estimating nucleated cell counts. Measured with immunoSEQ multiplex PCR; TCRdb has only the in-frame clones, and not every one. For V, J and clone size, that table is used; D and trimming come from the DNA. Of fewer than 350,000 clones listed, about 88% are singletons. There are 13 residues in the CDR3. Deletions cut 5 bases from V and 3 bases from J, with 12 bases between. The germline CDR1 and CDR2 sequences are SGHRS and YFSETQ. The source is a woman in her fifties or sixties in a cohort exposed to, infected with or recovered from COVID-19 (not recorded which). The rearrangement uses TRBV5-1 and TRBJ2-7, with D possibly being TRBD1 (5 bases). Sample: PBMCs or T cells enriched from blood (not recorded which). CDR3 amino acids: CASSNSQGYEQYF. In DNA, the CDR3 is TGCGCCAGCAGTAACTCCCAGGGCTACGAGCAGTACTTC.